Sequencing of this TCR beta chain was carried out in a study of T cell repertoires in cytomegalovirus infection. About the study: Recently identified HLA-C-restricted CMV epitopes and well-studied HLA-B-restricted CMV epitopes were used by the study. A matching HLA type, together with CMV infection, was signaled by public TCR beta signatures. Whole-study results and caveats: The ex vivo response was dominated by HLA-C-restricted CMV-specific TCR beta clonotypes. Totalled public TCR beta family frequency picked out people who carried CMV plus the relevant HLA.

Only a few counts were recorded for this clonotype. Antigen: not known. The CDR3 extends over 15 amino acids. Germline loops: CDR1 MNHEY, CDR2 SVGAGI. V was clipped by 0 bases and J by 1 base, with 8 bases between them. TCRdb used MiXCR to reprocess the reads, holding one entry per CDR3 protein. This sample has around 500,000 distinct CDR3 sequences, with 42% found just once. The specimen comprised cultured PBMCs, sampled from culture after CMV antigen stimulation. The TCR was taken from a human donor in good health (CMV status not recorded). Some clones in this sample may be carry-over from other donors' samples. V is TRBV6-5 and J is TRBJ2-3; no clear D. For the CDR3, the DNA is TGTGCCAGCAGTTACTCGCTGGACGGCACAGATACGCAGTATTTT. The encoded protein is CASSYSLDGTDTQYF.